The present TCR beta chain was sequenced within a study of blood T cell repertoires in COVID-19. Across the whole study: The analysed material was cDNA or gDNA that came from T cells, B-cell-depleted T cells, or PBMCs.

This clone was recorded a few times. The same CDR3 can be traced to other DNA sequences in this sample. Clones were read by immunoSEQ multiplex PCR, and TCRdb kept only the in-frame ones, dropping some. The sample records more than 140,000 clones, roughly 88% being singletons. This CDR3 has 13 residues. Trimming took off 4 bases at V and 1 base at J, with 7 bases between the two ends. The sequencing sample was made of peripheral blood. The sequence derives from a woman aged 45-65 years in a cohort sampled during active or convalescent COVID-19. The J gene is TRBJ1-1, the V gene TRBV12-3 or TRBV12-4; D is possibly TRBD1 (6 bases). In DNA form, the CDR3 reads TGTGCCAGCAGTTCGACAGGGAACACTGAAGCTTTCTTT. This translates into CASSSTGNTEAFF.